Listed below are T cell receptor beta chains from one sample, sequenced in a study of blood T cell repertoires in COVID-19. TCRdb's table, derived via immunoSEQ multiplex PCR, lists solely in-frame clones and lacks some. Found here are 250,000 to 300,000 clones, 75% to 90% of them singletons; the top ten hold 2% to 2.5%. The sequenced sample was peripheral blood. The source of these receptors is a woman in her 50s who had recovered from COVID-19. Each CDR3 is given with its conserved first and last residue. A D gene is named only where the DNA matches it firmly. The listing skips clone size in some rows; elsewhere it reads once, few, many or a size class.

J gene: TRBJ2-7; D gene: NA; clone size: NA; V gene: TRBV30; CDR3 length: 14; CDR3 DNA: TGTGCCTGGAGGAGAACAGGGGGGGCCTACGAGCAGTACTTC; CDR3 protein: CAWRRTGGAYEQYF
J gene: TRBJ1-1; D gene: NA; clone size: NA; V gene: TRBV9; CDR3 length: 14; CDR3 DNA: TGTGCCAGCAGCCGTGAAGGTGGGAGCACTGAAGCTTTCTTT; CDR3 protein: CASSREGGSTEAFF
J gene: TRBJ2-1; D gene: TRBD2; clone size: NA; V gene: TRBV28; CDR3 length: 15; CDR3 DNA: TGTGCCAGCAGTCTAGCGGGAGGGAGGTACAATGAGCAGTTCTTC; CDR3 protein: CASSLAGGRYNEQFF
J gene: TRBJ1-4; D gene: TRBD1; clone size: NA; V gene: TRBV28; CDR3 length: 16; CDR3 DNA: TGTGCCAGCAGTTGGGGGGACAGGTCCTTTAATGAAAAACTGTTTTTT; CDR3 protein: CASSWGDRSFNEKLFF
J gene: TRBJ1-5; D gene: TRBD1; clone size: NA; V gene: TRBV6-2/TRBV6-3; CDR3 length: 17; CDR3 DNA: TGTGCCAGCAGTTACGCCGGGACAGGGGTGATGGGTCAGCCCCAGCATTTT; CDR3 protein: CASSYAGTGVMGQPQHF
J gene: TRBJ2-1; D gene: TRBD2; clone size: NA; V gene: TRBV4-3; CDR3 length: 15; CDR3 DNA: TGCGCCAGCAGTGTGACTAGCGCAACCTACAATGAGCAGTTCTTC; CDR3 protein: CASSVTSATYNEQFF
J gene: TRBJ1-1; D gene: TRBD1; clone size: NA; V gene: TRBV7-8; CDR3 length: 14; CDR3 DNA: TGTGCCAGCAGCTTAAATCAGGGGGCCACTGAAGCTTTCTTT; CDR3 protein: CASSLNQGATEAFF
J gene: TRBJ2-1; D gene: TRBD2; clone size: once; V gene: TRBV20-1; CDR3 length: 16; CDR3 DNA: TGCAGTGCTAGTGCTGGGACTAGCGGACCCTGGAATGAGCAGTTCTTC; CDR3 protein: CSASAGTSGPWNEQFF
J gene: TRBJ1-2; D gene: NA; clone size: NA; V gene: TRBV9; CDR3 length: 13; CDR3 DNA: TGTGCCAGCAGCGCCGGGGGGAAAGCCGGCTACACCTTC; CDR3 protein: CASSAGGKAGYTF
J gene: TRBJ1-2; D gene: NA; clone size: NA; V gene: TRBV7-3; CDR3 length: 13; CDR3 DNA: TGTGCCAGCAGCTTCGGGATCATTTATGGCTACACCTTC; CDR3 protein: CASSFGIIYGYTF
J gene: TRBJ1-2; D gene: NA; clone size: NA; V gene: TRBV27; CDR3 length: 15; CDR3 DNA: TGTGCCAGCAGTTTCCTGGACAGTAGGGGCATAGGCTACACCTTC; CDR3 protein: CASSFLDSRGIGYTF
J gene: TRBJ2-7; D gene: TRBD2; clone size: NA; V gene: TRBV2; CDR3 length: 13; CDR3 DNA: TGTGCCAGCAGTAGCGGGAGGCCGGGGGAGCAGTACTTC; CDR3 protein: CASSSGRPGEQYF
J gene: TRBJ1-1; D gene: NA; clone size: NA; V gene: TRBV30; CDR3 length: 11; CDR3 DNA: TGTGCCTGGAGTCGGGATGGTGAAGCTTTCTTT; CDR3 protein: CAWSRDGEAFF
J gene: TRBJ2-2; D gene: NA; clone size: NA; V gene: TRBV5-6; CDR3 length: 16; CDR3 DNA: TGTGCCAGCAGCGATGCAGGGCACCTTAACACCGGGGAGCTGTTTTTT; CDR3 protein: CASSDAGHLNTGELFF
J gene: TRBJ2-7; D gene: TRBD1; clone size: NA; V gene: TRBV3-1/TRBV3-2; CDR3 length: 18; CDR3 DNA: TGTGCCAGCAGCCCAAGGGGGAGGCCGGGACAGGGGGGCTACGAGCAGTACTTC; CDR3 protein: CASSPRGRPGQGGYEQYF
J gene: TRBJ2-2; D gene: NA; clone size: NA; V gene: TRBV5-6; CDR3 length: 15; CDR3 DNA: TGTGCCAGCAGCTGGGGCAGGGCGAACACCGGGGAGCTGTTTTTT; CDR3 protein: CASSWGRANTGELFF
J gene: TRBJ2-7; D gene: TRBD1; clone size: NA; V gene: TRBV7-2; CDR3 length: 14; CDR3 DNA: TGTGCCAGCAGCTTAAGACAGGGGGACTACGAGCAGTACTTC; CDR3 protein: CASSLRQGDYEQYF
J gene: TRBJ1-2; D gene: TRBD1; clone size: NA; V gene: TRBV6-6; CDR3 length: 14; CDR3 DNA: TGTGCCAGCAGTTACTCTGGACAGGACTATGGCTACACCTTC; CDR3 protein: CASSYSGQDYGYTF
J gene: TRBJ1-2; D gene: TRBD1; clone size: NA; V gene: TRBV6-2/TRBV6-3; CDR3 length: 16; CDR3 DNA: TGTGCCAGCAGCTTCAGGACAGGGGGCGCCAGCTATGGCTACACCTTC; CDR3 protein: CASSFRTGGASYGYTF
J gene: TRBJ2-1; D gene: TRBD2; clone size: NA; V gene: TRBV15; CDR3 length: 17; CDR3 DNA: TGTGCCACCAGCATGGAGGGACTAGCGGGAGAGGAAAATGAGCAGTTCTTC; CDR3 protein: CATSMEGLAGEENEQFF
J gene: TRBJ1-2; D gene: NA; clone size: NA; V gene: TRBV4-3; CDR3 length: 16; CDR3 DNA: TGCGCCAGCAGCCCCCGACGGGGTCGGGATTCCTATGGCTACACCTTC; CDR3 protein: CASSPRRGRDSYGYTF
J gene: TRBJ1-6; D gene: TRBD1; clone size: NA; V gene: TRBV6-5; CDR3 length: 14; CDR3 DNA: TGTGCCAGCAGTCGGACAGGGGAAAATTCACCCCTCCACTTT; CDR3 protein: CASSRTGENSPLHF
J gene: TRBJ2-1; D gene: NA; clone size: NA; V gene: TRBV6-4; CDR3 length: 13; CDR3 DNA: TGTGCCAGCAGAGGGGGAGTGTACAATGAGCAGTTCTTC; CDR3 protein: CASRGGVYNEQFF
J gene: TRBJ1-2; D gene: NA; clone size: NA; V gene: TRBV5-1; CDR3 length: 13; CDR3 DNA: TGCGCCAGCAGCTTGCAGCCAGGGTCTGGCTACACCTTC; CDR3 protein: CASSLQPGSGYTF
J gene: TRBJ2-7; D gene: NA; clone size: few; V gene: TRBV24-1; CDR3 length: 11; CDR3 DNA: TGTGCCACCAGTGATGGTGTACGGGAGTACTTC; CDR3 protein: CATSDGVREYF
J gene: TRBJ1-5; D gene: NA; clone size: NA; V gene: TRBV29-1; CDR3 length: 13; CDR3 DNA: TGCAGCGGTTCACAGGGTTTCGATCAGCCCCAGCATTTT; CDR3 protein: CSGSQGFDQPQHF
J gene: TRBJ1-4; D gene: NA; clone size: many; V gene: TRBV30; CDR3 length: 13; CDR3 DNA: TGTGCCTGGGCAGGACAAGGCCGAGAAAAACTGTTTTTT; CDR3 protein: CAWAGQGREKLFF
J gene: TRBJ2-1; D gene: TRBD2; clone size: NA; V gene: TRBV19; CDR3 length: 18; CDR3 DNA: TGTGCCAGTAGTATAGGACTAGCGGGAGGGAGCTCCTACAATGAGCAGTTCTTC; CDR3 protein: CASSIGLAGGSSYNEQFF
J gene: TRBJ2-4; D gene: NA; clone size: NA; V gene: TRBV7-2; CDR3 length: 14; CDR3 DNA: TGTGCCAGCAGCTTTTACATGGTTAAAAACATTCAGTACTTC; CDR3 protein: CASSFYMVKNIQYF
J gene: TRBJ2-2; D gene: NA; clone size: NA; V gene: TRBV29-1; CDR3 length: 15; CDR3 DNA: TGCAGCGTTGGGGGTAGCGTCACGAACACCGGGGAGCTGTTTTTT; CDR3 protein: CSVGGSVTNTGELFF
J gene: TRBJ2-2; D gene: NA; clone size: NA; V gene: TRBV10-3; CDR3 length: 13; CDR3 DNA: TGTGCCATCAGTGAGTCGAGATCCGGGGAGCTGTTTTTT; CDR3 protein: CAISESRSGELFF
J gene: TRBJ1-6; D gene: TRBD1; clone size: few; V gene: TRBV7-6; CDR3 length: 15; CDR3 DNA: TGTGCCAGCAGCTTAGGTCAGGGGGCGCGAGCACCCCTCCACTTT; CDR3 protein: CASSLGQGARAPLHF
J gene: TRBJ1-2; D gene: NA; clone size: few; V gene: TRBV21-1; CDR3 length: 15; CDR3 DNA: TGTGCCAGCAGCAAAGGTAGGCAGGGAATTCGGGGCTACACCTTC; CDR3 protein: CASSKGRQGIRGYTF
J gene: TRBJ2-7; D gene: TRBD2; clone size: NA; V gene: TRBV5-1; CDR3 length: 12; CDR3 DNA: TGCGCCAGCAGGGGTAGCGGGACGGAGCAGTACTTC; CDR3 protein: CASRGSGTEQYF
J gene: TRBJ2-1; D gene: NA; clone size: once; V gene: TRBV6-6; CDR3 length: 15; CDR3 DNA: TGTGCCAGCAGGAGTCCGACTCTGGTGAATTCCAAGCAGTTCTTC; CDR3 protein: CASRSPTLVNSKQFF
J gene: TRBJ2-7; D gene: TRBD1; clone size: NA; V gene: TRBV28; CDR3 length: 15; CDR3 DNA: TGTGCCAGCAGTTTTCCCGGGACAGGGGGAGACGAGCAGTACTTC; CDR3 protein: CASSFPGTGGDEQYF
J gene: TRBJ2-7; D gene: TRBD2; clone size: once; V gene: TRBV7-2; CDR3 length: 16; CDR3 DNA: TGTGCCAGCAGCTTAGCGCGGGGGGTAGGTTCCTACGAGCAGTACTTC; CDR3 protein: CASSLARGVGSYEQYF
J gene: TRBJ1-2; D gene: NA; clone size: NA; V gene: TRBV28; CDR3 length: 17; CDR3 DNA: TGTGCCAGCAGTTCCCCAGGGACATCCCTTAGCAGCTATGGCTACACCTTC; CDR3 protein: CASSSPGTSLSSYGYTF
J gene: TRBJ1-3; D gene: TRBD1; clone size: few; V gene: TRBV4-1; CDR3 length: 17; CDR3 DNA: TGCGCCAGCAGCCAAGCCATACAGGGGGCCCTTGGAAACACCATATATTTT; CDR3 protein: CASSQAIQGALGNTIYF
J gene: TRBJ1-1; D gene: NA; clone size: NA; V gene: TRBV7-7; CDR3 length: 13; CDR3 DNA: TGTGCTAGCAGCTTATATAGGGGGGGGGAAGCTTTCTTT; CDR3 protein: CASSLYRGGEAFF
J gene: TRBJ2-5; D gene: TRBD1; clone size: NA; V gene: TRBV7-2; CDR3 length: 16; CDR3 DNA: TGTGCCAGCAGCCGCTCCAGGGACAGGGGGCGGGGGACCCAGTACTTC; CDR3 protein: CASSRSRDRGRGTQYF
J gene: TRBJ1-1; D gene: TRBD1; clone size: NA; V gene: TRBV3-1/TRBV3-2; CDR3 length: 15; CDR3 DNA: TGTGCCAGCAGCCCCCGTCGGGACAGGGGCAGCAGGGCTTTCTTT; CDR3 protein: CASSPRRDRGSRAFF
J gene: TRBJ2-3; D gene: TRBD2; clone size: NA; V gene: TRBV10-2; CDR3 length: 15; CDR3 DNA: TGCGCCAGCAGTGATCGACGGGAGGTCGGAGATACGCAGTATTTT; CDR3 protein: CASSDRREVGDTQYF
J gene: TRBJ2-3; D gene: TRBD2; clone size: NA; V gene: TRBV11-2; CDR3 length: 16; CDR3 DNA: TGTGCCAGCAGCATCAGACTAGCGGCTAGCACAGATACGCAGTATTTT; CDR3 protein: CASSIRLAASTDTQYF
J gene: TRBJ1-5; D gene: NA; clone size: NA; V gene: TRBV25-1; CDR3 length: 12; CDR3 DNA: TGTGCCACCTCACGGGGCAATCAGCCCCAGCATTTT; CDR3 protein: CATSRGNQPQHF
J gene: TRBJ2-3; D gene: NA; clone size: NA; V gene: TRBV3-1/TRBV3-2; CDR3 length: 13; CDR3 DNA: TGTGCCAGCAGCCAGACTCGAACAGATACGCAGTATTTT; CDR3 protein: CASSQTRTDTQYF
J gene: TRBJ1-2; D gene: NA; clone size: few; V gene: TRBV18; CDR3 length: 14; CDR3 DNA: TGTGCCAGCTCACCCGACAGGACGGTCTATGGCTACACCTTC; CDR3 protein: CASSPDRTVYGYTF
J gene: TRBJ2-5; D gene: TRBD2; clone size: NA; V gene: TRBV4-2; CDR3 length: 20; CDR3 DNA: TGTGCCAGCAGCCAAGATCCTTTGAGGACTAGCGGGCGGTACCAAGAGACCCAGTACTTC; CDR3 protein: CASSQDPLRTSGRYQETQYF
J gene: TRBJ1-5; D gene: NA; clone size: NA; V gene: TRBV27; CDR3 length: 13; CDR3 DNA: TGTGCCAGCAGTTTAGGGAGGTGGCAGCCCCAGCATTTT; CDR3 protein: CASSLGRWQPQHF
J gene: TRBJ2-7; D gene: TRBD1; clone size: NA; V gene: TRBV7-9; CDR3 length: 15; CDR3 DNA: TGTGCCAGCAGCTTCCGGGACAGGGGCCCCTACGAGCAGTACTTC; CDR3 protein: CASSFRDRGPYEQYF
J gene: TRBJ1-5; D gene: TRBD1; clone size: NA; V gene: TRBV4-2; CDR3 length: 16; CDR3 DNA: TGTGCCAGCAGCCAAGACGGGACAGGGACCAATCAGCCCCAGCATTTT; CDR3 protein: CASSQDGTGTNQPQHF
J gene: TRBJ2-2; D gene: TRBD2; clone size: NA; V gene: TRBV15; CDR3 length: 14; CDR3 DNA: TGTGCCACTAGGCTCAGCGGGAGAACCGGGGAGCTGTTTTTT; CDR3 protein: CATRLSGRTGELFF
J gene: TRBJ1-5; D gene: NA; clone size: NA; V gene: TRBV7-2; CDR3 length: 16; CDR3 DNA: TGTGCCAGCAGCCTGTGGGGGGACCCAAGGAATCAGCCCCAGCATTTT; CDR3 protein: CASSLWGDPRNQPQHF
J gene: TRBJ1-5; D gene: NA; clone size: NA; V gene: TRBV6-2/TRBV6-3; CDR3 length: 13; CDR3 DNA: TGTGCCAGCAGTCTCAAGTTCGGTCAGCCCCAGCATTTT; CDR3 protein: CASSLKFGQPQHF